Reported below is one TCR beta chain. Antigen specificity is unknown. The sample is drawn from a study of radiation and T cells in renal cell carcinoma. Findings of the study overall: Top tumor clonotypes rose in blood 2 weeks post-radiation, then contracted. Without pretreatment biopsies, baseline tumor clonotype presence was undetermined.

Germline CDR1 reads WNHNN; CDR2 reads SYGVQD (reference sequence). V was clipped by 4 bases and J by 1 base; unmatched bases: 5. CDR3 length: 15 residues. Produced via immunoSEQ multiplex PCR; TCRdb's table is partial and in-frame only. The sample carries about 130,000 clones, 70% to 90% recorded once. Time point specified: blood 2 weeks post-SBRT. Treatment reported: 15 Gy SBRT to primary tumor, nephrectomy 4 weeks later. Clear cell pathology was present in this patient's renal cell carcinoma. The receptor was isolated from a woman aged 70-85 years with renal cell carcinoma. The rearrangement joins TRBV10-1 to TRBJ2-7, with 9 bases that match TRBD2. Sample: blood, taken from a patient whose treatment included radiotherapy and nephrectomy. The CDR3: CASSVWLAGSYEQYF. DNA for the CDR3: TGCGCCAGCAGTGTGTGGCTAGCGGGGTCCTACGAGCAGTACTTC.